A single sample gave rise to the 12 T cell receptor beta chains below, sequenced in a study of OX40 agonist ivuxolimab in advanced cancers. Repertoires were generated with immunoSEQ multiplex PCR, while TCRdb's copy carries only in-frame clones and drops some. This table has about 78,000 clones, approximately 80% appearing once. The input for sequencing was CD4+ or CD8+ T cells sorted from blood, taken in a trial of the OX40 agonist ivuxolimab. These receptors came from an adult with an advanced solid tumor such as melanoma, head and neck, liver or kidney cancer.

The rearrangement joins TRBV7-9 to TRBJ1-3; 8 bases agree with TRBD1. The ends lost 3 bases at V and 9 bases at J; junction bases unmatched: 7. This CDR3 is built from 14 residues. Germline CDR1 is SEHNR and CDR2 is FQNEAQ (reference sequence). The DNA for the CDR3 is TGTGCCAGCAGCTTGCAGGGGGCGCTTGGCACCATATATTTT. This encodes CASSLQGALGTIYF.

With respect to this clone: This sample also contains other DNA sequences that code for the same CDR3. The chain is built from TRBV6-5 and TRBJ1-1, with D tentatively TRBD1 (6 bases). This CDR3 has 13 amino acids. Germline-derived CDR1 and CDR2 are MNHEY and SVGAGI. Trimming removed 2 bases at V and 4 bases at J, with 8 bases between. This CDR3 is CASSYTRGTEAFF. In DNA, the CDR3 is TGTGCCAGCAGTTACACCAGGGGCACTGAAGCTTTCTTT.

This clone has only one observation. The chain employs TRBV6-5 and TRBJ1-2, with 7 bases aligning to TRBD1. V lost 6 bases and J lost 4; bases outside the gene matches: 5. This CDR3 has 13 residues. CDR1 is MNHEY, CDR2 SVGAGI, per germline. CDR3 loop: CASRKDRVYGYTF. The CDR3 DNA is TGTGCCAGCAGGAAAGACAGGGTCTATGGCTACACCTTC.

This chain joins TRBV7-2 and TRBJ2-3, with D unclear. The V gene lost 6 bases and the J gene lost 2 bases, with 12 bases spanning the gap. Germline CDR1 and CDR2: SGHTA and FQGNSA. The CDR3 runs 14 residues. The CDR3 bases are TGTGCCAGCAGTCCAGACCCCCTCACAGATACGCAGTATTTT. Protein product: CASSPDPLTDTQYF. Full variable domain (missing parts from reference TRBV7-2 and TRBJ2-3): GAGVSQSPSNKVTEKGKDVELRCDPISGHTALYWYRQSLGQGLEFLIYFQGNSAPDKSGLPSDRFSAERTGGSVSTLTIQRTQQEDSAVYLCASSPDPLTDTQYFGPGTRLTVL.

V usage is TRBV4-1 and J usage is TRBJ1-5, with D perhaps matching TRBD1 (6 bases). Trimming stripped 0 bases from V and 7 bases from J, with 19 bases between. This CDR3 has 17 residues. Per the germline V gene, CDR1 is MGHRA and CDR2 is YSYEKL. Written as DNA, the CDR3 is TGCGCCAGCAGCCAAGAGACTACCGGGCAGGGGCTGCAGCCCCAGCATTTT. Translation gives CASSQETTGQGLQPQHF.

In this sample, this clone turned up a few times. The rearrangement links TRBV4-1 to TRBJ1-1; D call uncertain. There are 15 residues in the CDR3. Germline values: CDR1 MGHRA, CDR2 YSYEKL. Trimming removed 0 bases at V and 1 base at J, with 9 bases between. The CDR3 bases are TGCGCCAGCAGCCAAGATCGTGAGGGGAACACTGAAGCTTTCTTT. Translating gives CASSQDREGNTEAFF.

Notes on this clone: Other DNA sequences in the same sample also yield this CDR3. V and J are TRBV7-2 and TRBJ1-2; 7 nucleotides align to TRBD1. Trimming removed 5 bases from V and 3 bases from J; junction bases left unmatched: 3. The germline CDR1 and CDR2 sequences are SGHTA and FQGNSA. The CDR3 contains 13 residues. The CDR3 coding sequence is TGTGCCAGCAGCCCAACAGGGGACTATGGCTACACCTTC. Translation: CASSPTGDYGYTF. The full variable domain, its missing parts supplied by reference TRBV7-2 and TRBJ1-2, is GAGVSQSPSNKVTEKGKDVELRCDPISGHTALYWYRQSLGQGLEFLIYFQGNSAPDKSGLPSDRFSAERTGGSVSTLTIQRTQQEDSAVYLCASSPTGDYGYTFGSGTRLTVV.

CDR3 protein: CASNGARGYEQYF. CDR3 coding DNA: TGTGCCAGTAATGGGGCCAGGGGCTACGAGCAGTACTTC. V and J are TRBV19 and TRBJ2-7; tentatively, D is TRBD1 (6 bases). The CDR3 runs 13 residues. V shed 7 bases and J shed 3 bases, with 13 bases lying between them. Germline assignment: CDR1 LNHDA and CDR2 SQIVND (reference sequence). Together with reference TRBV19 and TRBJ2-7, the CDR3 gives the full variable domain: DGGITQSPKYLFRKEGQNVTLSCEQNLNHDAMYWYRQDPGQGLRLIYYSQIVNDFQKGDIAEGYSVSREKKESFPLTVTSAQKNPTAFYLCASNGARGYEQYFGPGTRLTVT.

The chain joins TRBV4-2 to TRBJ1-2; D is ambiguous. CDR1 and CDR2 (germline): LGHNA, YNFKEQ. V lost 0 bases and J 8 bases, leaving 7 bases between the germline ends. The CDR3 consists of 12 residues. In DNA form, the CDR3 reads TGTGCCAGCAGCCAAGATAAGGAAGGCTACACCTTC. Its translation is CASSQDKEGYTF.

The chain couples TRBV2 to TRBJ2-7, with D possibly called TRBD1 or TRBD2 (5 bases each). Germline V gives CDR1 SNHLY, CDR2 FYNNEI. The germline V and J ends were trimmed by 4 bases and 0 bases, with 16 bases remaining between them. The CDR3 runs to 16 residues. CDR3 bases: TGTGCCAGCAGTGGACCGGGACGGACGATCTCCTACGAGCAGTACTTC. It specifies CASSGPGRTISYEQYF.

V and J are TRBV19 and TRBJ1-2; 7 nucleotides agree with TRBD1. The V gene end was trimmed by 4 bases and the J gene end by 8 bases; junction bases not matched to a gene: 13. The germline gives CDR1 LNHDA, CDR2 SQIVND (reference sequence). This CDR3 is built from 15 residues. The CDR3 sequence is CASSTPGTASGGYTF. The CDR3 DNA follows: TGTGCCAGTAGTACCCCCGGGACAGCCTCCGGCGGCTACACCTTC.

The CDR3 DNA follows: TGCGCCAGCAGCCAGACAGGGTCGGGCAATCAGCCCCAGCATTTT. It encodes CASSQTGSGNQPQHF. The chain has TRBV5-1 and TRBJ1-5; 7 nucleotides agree with TRBD1. CDR3 length equals 15 residues. V gave up 4 bases and J gave up 2 bases; unmatched junction bases: 6. Germline CDR1 is SGHRS and CDR2 is YFSETQ.